Listed here is a single T cell receptor beta chain. Its target antigen remains unknown. No much larger clonotype is one base removed from it; base qualities were not supplied. TCRbeta CDR3 regions were amplified from genomic DNA by means of the immunoSEQ Assay, a bias-controlled multiplex PCR. From the authors' description of their analysis: The number of nucleated cells in each sample was estimated from the amplification of reference gene primers within the assay. To quantify the absolute abundance of each unique TCRbeta CDR3 rearrangement, sequence reads were collapsed and filtered. Productive Simpson clonality was computed per sample as the square root of Simpson's diversity index over productive rearrangements. Not all clones reach the TCRdb copy of this immuneACCESS table, which keeps in-frame sequences only. Checked studies attribute under half of the gap to unresolved V genes and leave the rest unexplained. V and J calls and clone size follow that table, whereas D and trimming were derived from the DNA. Recorded for this sample are about 670,000 clones; 85% to 90% of them occurred a single time. The ten largest account for more than 0.25% of the sample.

This specimen comes from a study of blood T cell repertoires in COVID-19 (TCRdb year 2020). In terms of the full investigation: Collaborator samples came from the United States, Italy and Spain and covered acute and convalescent phases of COVID-19. Samples were obtained from the ongoing ImmuneRACE study (first 160 participants) and from about 1,300 subjects provided by 6 global collaborators. The repertoires were released in a freely available public database meant as a resource for research on the immune response to SARS-CoV-2. The dataset comprised deeply sampled blood TCRbeta repertoires from subjects exposed to, actively infected with, or recovered from COVID-19. Sample metadata almost always included a de-identified subject ID, COVID-19 status, age in years and sex. HLA class I and class II types, where available, came from metadata supplied by the sample provider rather than from assay-based typing. The material from the prospective study consisted of cDNA or gDNA derived from T cells, B-cell-depleted T cells, or PBMCs. The research as a whole found: The quantity of clinical and demographic metadata differed by source and by participant and was supplied without curation.

Per the germline V gene (reference sequence), LNHDA is the CDR1 and SQIVND is the CDR2. The germline ends are 14 bases apart after V is trimmed by 7 bases and J by 2 bases. The CDR3 starts with the cysteine, ends with the phenylalanine, and has 14 residues. Solely the CDR3 DNA is kept, with 42 bases framed from the first base. Collaborating institutions collected whole blood in K2EDTA tubes following their own protocols. For TCRbeta analysis, collaborators shipped samples as frozen whole blood, isolated PBMCs, or DNA extracted from either of those sample types. The sample was peripheral blood. The TCR originated in a woman between 18 and 29 years old with acute or convalescent COVID-19. The sequence links TRBV19 to TRBJ1-2; possibly the D gene is TRBD1, per 6 matching bases. The DNA is TGTGCCAGTATCCATGCAGGGACAAACTATGGCTACACCTTC. Translation gives CASIHAGTNYGYTF.